The sample holds many counts of the clone carrying this TCR beta chain. The record originates from a study of response to subunit inactivated influenza vaccine. One entry per CDR3 protein, called by TCRdb with MiXCR from the RT-PCR reads. The sample yields around 530,000 distinct CDR3 sequences, more than 15% seen once. Sequenced material: CD4+ T cells sorted from PBMCs, taken less than 30 months after vaccination. This clonotype was sampled from a man aged 45 to 75 who received an inactivated influenza vaccine.

The CDR3 loop is CASSQAGGTTGELFF. CDR3 DNA: TGTGCCAGCAGCCAAGCGGGCGGGACCACCGGGGAGCTGTTTTTT. The chain recombines TRBV4-2 with TRBJ2-2; a weak D match, TRBD2 (6 bases). The V end was cut by 1 base, the J end by 4 bases, with 10 bases between. The CDR3 has 15 amino acids. Germline V gene data show CDR1 as LGHNA and CDR2 as YNFKEQ.